The clone carrying this T cell receptor beta chain has just a few counts. Antigen specificity is unknown. Vbeta (60) and Jbeta (13) primers were used in the PCR. The table came from immunoSEQ multiplex PCR; TCRdb's copy has only in-frame clones and leaves some out. The data contain 150,000 to 180,000 clones, under 85% of them singletons. This sample stems from a study of cytomegalovirus exposure and HLA in healthy donors. Study-level findings and limits: The records held CMV serostatus as the only immune exposure information. Cytomegalovirus status was reportedly diagnosed by the classifier with high sensitivity and specificity.

The CDR3 length is 14 residues. The V gene's germline CDR1 is MDHEN and CDR2 SYDVKM. V gave up 11 bases and J gave up 7 bases, with 20 bases separating them. The V call is TRBV28, the J call TRBJ2-2; D possibly corresponds to TRBD2 (6 bases). The sample taken for sequencing was PBMCs. This TCR derives from a man between 18 and 29 years old in good health and CMV-seronegative. Here the CDR3 reads CAGRESRGVGELFF. The CDR3, as DNA: TGTGCCGGCCGGGAGAGCCGTGGGGTCGGGGAGCTGTTTTTT.